What follows describes a single T cell receptor beta chain. As yet, its antigen is unknown. The entry originates in a study of T cell responses to AZD1222 COVID-19 vaccine. Study-wide results and caveats: The study identified only a handful of AZD1222 recipients as seropositive at baseline. Females outnumbered males among donors, who were mostly white British; clonal diversity was possibly underestimated.

Generated by immunoSEQ multiplex PCR, the TCRdb table keeps only in-frame clones and is missing some. The sample records tens of thousands of clones, approximately 90% being singletons. CDR1 is MNHEY, CDR2 SVGAGI, per germline. The CDR3 sequence is 14 residues long. Trimming left V 8 bases short and J 10 bases short, with 18 bases between. The specimen comprised peripheral blood, sampled on day 0 of AZD1222 vaccination. This TCR was sampled from an adult in good health. The rearrangement links TRBV6-5 to TRBJ1-6; D is possibly TRBD1 (6 bases). In DNA, the CDR3 is TGTGCCAGCGCGAGTAACAGGGCGTACTCACCCCTCCACTTT. This gives the protein CASASNRAYSPLHF.